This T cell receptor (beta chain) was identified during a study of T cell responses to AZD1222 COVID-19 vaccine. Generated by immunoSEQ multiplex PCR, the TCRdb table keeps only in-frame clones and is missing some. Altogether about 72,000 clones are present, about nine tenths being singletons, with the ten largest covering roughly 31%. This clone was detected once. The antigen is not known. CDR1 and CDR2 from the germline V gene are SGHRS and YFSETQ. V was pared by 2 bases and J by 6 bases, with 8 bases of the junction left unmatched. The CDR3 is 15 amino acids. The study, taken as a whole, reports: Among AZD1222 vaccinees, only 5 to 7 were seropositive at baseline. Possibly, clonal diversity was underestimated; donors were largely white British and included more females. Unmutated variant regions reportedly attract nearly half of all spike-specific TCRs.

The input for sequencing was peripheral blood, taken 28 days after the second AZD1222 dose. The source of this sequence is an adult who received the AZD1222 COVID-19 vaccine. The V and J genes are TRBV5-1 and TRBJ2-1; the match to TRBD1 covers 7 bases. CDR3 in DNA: TGCGCCAGCAGCTTAGTACAGGGGCAGGGCAATGAGCAGTTCTTC. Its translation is CASSLVQGQGNEQFF.